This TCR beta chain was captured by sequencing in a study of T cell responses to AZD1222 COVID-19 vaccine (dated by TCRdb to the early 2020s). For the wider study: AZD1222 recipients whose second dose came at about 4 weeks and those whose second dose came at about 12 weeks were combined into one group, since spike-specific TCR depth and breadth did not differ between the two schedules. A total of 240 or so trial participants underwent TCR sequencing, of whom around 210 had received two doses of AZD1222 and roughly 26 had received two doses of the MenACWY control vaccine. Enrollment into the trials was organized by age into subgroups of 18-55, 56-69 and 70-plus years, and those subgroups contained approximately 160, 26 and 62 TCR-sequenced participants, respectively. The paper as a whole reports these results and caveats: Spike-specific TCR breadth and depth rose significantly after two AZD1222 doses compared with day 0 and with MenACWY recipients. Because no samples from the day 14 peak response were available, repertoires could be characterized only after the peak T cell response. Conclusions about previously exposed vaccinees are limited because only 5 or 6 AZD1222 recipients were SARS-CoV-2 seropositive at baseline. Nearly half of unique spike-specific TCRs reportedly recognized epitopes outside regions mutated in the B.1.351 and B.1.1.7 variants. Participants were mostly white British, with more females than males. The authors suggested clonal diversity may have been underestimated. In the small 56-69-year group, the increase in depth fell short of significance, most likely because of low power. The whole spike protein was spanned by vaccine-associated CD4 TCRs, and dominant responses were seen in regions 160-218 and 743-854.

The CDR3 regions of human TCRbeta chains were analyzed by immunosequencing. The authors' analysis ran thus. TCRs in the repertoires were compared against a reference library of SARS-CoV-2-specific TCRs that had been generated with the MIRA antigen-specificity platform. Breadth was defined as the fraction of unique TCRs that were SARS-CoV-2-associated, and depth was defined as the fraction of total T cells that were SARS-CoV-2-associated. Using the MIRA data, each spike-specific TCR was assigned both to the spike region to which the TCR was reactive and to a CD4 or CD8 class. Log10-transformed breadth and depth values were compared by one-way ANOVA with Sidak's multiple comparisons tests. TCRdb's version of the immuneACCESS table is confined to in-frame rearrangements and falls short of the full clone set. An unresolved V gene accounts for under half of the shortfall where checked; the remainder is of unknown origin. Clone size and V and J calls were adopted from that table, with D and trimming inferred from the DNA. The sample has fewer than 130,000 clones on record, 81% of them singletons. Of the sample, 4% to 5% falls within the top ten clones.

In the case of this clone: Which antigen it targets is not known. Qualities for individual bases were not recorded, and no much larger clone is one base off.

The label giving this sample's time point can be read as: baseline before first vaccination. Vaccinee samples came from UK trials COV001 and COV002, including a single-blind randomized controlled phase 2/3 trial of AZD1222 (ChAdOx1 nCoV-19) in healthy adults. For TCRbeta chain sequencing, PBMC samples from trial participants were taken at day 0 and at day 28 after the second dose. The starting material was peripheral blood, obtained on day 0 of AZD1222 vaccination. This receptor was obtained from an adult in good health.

At the DNA level, the sequence is TGTGCCAGCACCCCCTCGGGGGGCACAGATACGCAGTATTTT. Translated, this is CASTPSGGTDTQYF. This sequence uses TRBV7-6 and TRBJ2-3; TRBD2 might be the D gene, on 6 matching bases. From a lookup of the germline V gene, CDR1 and CDR2 are SGHVS and FNYEAQ. Trimming at the junction amounts to 7 bases on V and 1 base on J, and the germline ends lie 12 bases apart. The CDR3 spans 14 residues, from the cysteine through the phenylalanine. The read is trimmed to its CDR3 DNA, 42 bases read in frame from base 1.